This TCR beta chain was retrieved from a study of CD8 T cells in ankylosing spondylitis. Germline V lookup: CDR1 SGHVS, CDR2 FNYEAQ. J was trimmed by 1 base and V by 4 bases; bases with no gene match: 12. There are 17 residues in the CDR3. Findings and limits, study-wide: Made up of several highly homologous variants, a TCR beta motif appeared characteristic of ankylosing spondylitis blood. With a CD8+ phenotype, disease-linked clones were relatively rare in peripheral blood. Earlier reports found some motif variants in synovial fluid and blood in reactive arthritis. Reported data indicate significant enrichment of disease-linked clones within matched ankylosing spondylitis synovial fluid.

Libraries of TCR beta came from quantitative 5'-RACE with molecular barcodes. TCRdb fed the 5' RACE reads into MiXCR, producing one record per CDR3 protein. The profile covers 200,000 to 250,000 distinct CDR3 sequences, with about 18% appearing a single time and approximately 42% taken by the ten largest. This clonotype showed up just a few times. What it recognizes is unknown. This clonotype was sampled from a male donor with ankylosing spondylitis. The sequenced material came from blood, either unsorted or a sorted T cell fraction (not recorded which). The chain combines TRBV7-6 with TRBJ2-5; 7 bases map to TRBD1. For the CDR3, the DNA is TGTGCCAGCAGCTCCGAAATAAGAGGGGGCTCCCAAGAGACCCAGTACTTC. Protein: CASSSEIRGGSQETQYF.